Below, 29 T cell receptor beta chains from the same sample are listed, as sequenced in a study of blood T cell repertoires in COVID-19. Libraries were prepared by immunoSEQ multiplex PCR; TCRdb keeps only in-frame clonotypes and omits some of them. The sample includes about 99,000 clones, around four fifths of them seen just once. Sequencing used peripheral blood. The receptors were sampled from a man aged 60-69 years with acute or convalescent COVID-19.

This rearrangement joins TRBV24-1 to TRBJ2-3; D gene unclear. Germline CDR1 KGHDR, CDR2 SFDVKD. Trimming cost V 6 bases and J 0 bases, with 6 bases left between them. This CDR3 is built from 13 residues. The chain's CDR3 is CATSPISTDTQYF. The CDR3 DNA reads TGTGCCACCAGTCCTATCAGCACAGATACGCAGTATTTT.

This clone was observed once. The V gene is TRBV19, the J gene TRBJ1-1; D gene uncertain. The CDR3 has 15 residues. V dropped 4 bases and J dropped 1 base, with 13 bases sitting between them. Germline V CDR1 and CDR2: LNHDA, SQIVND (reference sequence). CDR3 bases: TGTGCCAGTAGTACTACAGCTTTGGGGAACACTGAAGCTTTCTTT. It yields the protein CASSTTALGNTEAFF.

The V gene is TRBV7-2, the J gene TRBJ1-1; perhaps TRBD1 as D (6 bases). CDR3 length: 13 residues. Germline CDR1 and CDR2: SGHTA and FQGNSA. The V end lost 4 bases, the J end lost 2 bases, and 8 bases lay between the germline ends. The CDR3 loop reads CASSSGHNTEAFF. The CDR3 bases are TGTGCCAGCAGCTCGGGACATAACACTGAAGCTTTCTTT.

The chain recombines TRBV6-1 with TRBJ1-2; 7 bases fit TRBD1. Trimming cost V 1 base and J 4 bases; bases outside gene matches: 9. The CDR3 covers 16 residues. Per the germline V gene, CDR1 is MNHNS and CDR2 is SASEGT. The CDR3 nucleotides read TGTGCCAGCAGTGAAGTAACCGGGCAGGGGGTCTATGGCTACACCTTC. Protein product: CASSEVTGQGVYGYTF.

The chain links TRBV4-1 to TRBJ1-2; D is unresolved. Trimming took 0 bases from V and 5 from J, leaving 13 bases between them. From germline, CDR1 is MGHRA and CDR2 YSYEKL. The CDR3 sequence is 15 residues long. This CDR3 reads CASSQDGQSRYGYTF. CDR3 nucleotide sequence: TGCGCCAGCAGCCAAGATGGGCAGTCCCGTTATGGCTACACCTTC.

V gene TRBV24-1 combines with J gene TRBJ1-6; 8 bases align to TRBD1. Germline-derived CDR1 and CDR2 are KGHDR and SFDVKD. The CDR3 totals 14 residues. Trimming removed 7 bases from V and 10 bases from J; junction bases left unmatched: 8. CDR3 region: CATRSGQDGSPLHF. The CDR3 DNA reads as TGTGCCACCAGATCGGGACAGGACGGATCACCCCTCCACTTT.

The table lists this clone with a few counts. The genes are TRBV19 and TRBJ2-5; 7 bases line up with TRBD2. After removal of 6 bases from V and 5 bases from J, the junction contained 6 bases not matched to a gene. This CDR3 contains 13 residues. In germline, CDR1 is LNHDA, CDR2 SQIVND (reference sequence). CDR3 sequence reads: CASSPVGGETQYF. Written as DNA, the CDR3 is TGTGCCAGTAGCCCGGTCGGGGGGGAGACCCAGTACTTC.

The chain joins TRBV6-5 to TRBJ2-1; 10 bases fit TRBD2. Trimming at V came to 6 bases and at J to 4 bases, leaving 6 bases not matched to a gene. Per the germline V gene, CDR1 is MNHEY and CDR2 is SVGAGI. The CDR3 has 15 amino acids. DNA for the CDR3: TGTGCCAGCAGCTTCGGACTAGCGGCTTACAATGAGCAGTTCTTC. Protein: CASSFGLAAYNEQFF.

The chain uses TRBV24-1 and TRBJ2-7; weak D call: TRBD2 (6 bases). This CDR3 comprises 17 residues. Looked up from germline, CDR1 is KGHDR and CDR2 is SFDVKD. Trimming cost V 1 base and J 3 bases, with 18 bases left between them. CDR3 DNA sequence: TGTGCCACCAGTGATTTAGGAGGACTACAAAGATGCTACGAGCAGTACGTC. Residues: CATSDLGGLQRCYEQYV.

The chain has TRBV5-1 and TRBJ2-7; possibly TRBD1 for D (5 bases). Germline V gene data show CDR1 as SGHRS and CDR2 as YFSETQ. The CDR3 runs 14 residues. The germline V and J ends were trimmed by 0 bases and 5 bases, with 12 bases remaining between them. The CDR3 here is CASSLGQGSNEQYF. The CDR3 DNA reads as TGCGCCAGCAGCTTGGGCCAGGGAAGCAACGAGCAGTACTTC. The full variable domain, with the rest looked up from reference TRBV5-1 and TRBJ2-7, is KAGVTQTPRYLIKTRGQQVTLSCSPISGHRSVSWYQQTPGQGLQFLFEYFSETQRNKGNFPGRFSGRQFSNSRSEMNVSTLELGDSALYLCASSLGQGSNEQYFGPGTRLTVT.

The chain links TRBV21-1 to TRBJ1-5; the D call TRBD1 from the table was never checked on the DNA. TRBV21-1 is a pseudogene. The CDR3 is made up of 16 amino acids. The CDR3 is CASSLQGPYSNQPQHF. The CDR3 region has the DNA TGTGCCAGCAGTTTACAGGGACCTTATAGCAATCAGCCCCAGCATTTT.

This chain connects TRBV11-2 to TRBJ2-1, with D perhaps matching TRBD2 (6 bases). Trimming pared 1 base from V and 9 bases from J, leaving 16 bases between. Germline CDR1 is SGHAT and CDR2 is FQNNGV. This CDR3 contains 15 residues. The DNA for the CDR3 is TGTGCCAGCAGCTTAGTAGCGGACACTTATGTTGAGCAGTTCTTC. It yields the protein CASSLVADTYVEQFF.

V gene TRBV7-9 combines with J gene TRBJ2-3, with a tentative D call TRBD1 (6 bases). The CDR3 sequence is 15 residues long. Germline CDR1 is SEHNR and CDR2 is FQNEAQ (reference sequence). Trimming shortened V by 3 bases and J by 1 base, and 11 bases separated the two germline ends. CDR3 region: CASSFRDIRTDTQYF. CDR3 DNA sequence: TGTGCCAGCAGCTTCCGGGACATTCGCACAGATACGCAGTATTTT.

The CDR3 DNA follows: TGTGCCAGCAGCTTAAGCGTGACAGGGTTTGGGAATGGCTACACCTTC. This encodes CASSLSVTGFGNGYTF. The rearrangement uses TRBV11-3 and TRBJ1-2; 7 bases map to TRBD1. There are 16 residues in the CDR3. V was clipped by 2 bases and J by 6 bases; unmatched bases: 12. Germline CDR1 is SGHNT and CDR2 is YENEEA. The variable domain in full, completed from reference TRBV11-3 and TRBJ1-2, reads EAGVVQSPRYKIIEKKQPVAFWCNPISGHNTLYWYLQNLGQGPELLIRYENEEAVDDSQLPKDRFSAERLKGVDSTLKIQPAELGDSAVYLCASSLSVTGFGNGYTFGSGTRLTVV.

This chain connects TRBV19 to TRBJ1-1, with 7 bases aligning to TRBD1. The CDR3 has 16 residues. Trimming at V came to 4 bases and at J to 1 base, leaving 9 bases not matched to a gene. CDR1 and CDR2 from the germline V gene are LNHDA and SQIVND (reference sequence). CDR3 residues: CASSRRDSGWNTEAFF. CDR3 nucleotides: TGTGCCAGTAGTAGGAGGGACAGCGGTTGGAACACTGAAGCTTTCTTT.

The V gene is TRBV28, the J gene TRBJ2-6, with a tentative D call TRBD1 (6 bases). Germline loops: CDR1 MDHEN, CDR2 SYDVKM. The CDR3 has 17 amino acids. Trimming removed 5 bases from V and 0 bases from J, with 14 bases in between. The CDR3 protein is CASSRGTVYSGANVLTF. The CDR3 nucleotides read TGTGCCAGCAGTAGGGGGACGGTTTACTCTGGGGCCAACGTCCTGACTTTC.

In DNA form, the CDR3 reads TGTGCCAGCAGCTTAGTTAGAACAGGGGGATTTTTTGGAAACACCATATATTTT. It yields the protein CASSLVRTGGFFGNTIYF. The V gene is TRBV7-6, the J gene TRBJ1-3, with 8 bases fitting TRBD1. The CDR3 has 18 residues. CDR1 and CDR2 from the germline V gene are SGHVS and FNYEAQ. J lost 3 bases, V lost 1 base, and 11 bases had no gene match. Complete variable domain (other parts from reference TRBV7-6 and TRBJ1-3): GAGVSQSPRYKVTKRGQDVALRCDPISGHVSLYWYRQALGQGPEFLTYFNYEAQQDKSGLPNDRFSAERPEGSISTLTIQRTEQRDSAMYRCASSLVRTGGFFGNTIYFGEGSWLTVV.

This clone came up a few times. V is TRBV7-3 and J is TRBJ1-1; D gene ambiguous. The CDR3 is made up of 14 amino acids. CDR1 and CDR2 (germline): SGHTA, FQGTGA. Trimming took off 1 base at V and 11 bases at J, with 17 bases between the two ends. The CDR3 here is CASSLRRTGGDAFF. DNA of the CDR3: TGTGCCAGCAGCTTAAGGCGCACGGGAGGTGACGCTTTCTTT.

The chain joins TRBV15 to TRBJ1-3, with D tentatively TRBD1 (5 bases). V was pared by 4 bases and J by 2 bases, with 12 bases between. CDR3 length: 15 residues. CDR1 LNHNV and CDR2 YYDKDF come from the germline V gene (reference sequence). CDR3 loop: CATSKEGLAGNTIYF. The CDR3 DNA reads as TGTGCCACCAGCAAGGAGGGGCTAGCTGGAAACACCATATATTTT.

DNA for the CDR3: TGTGCCAGCAGTGAAGGCGTAGTCAATCAGCCCCAGCATTTT. Protein: CASSEGVVNQPQHF. The chain couples TRBV6-1 to TRBJ1-5; D is unclear. V shed 1 base and J shed 3 bases, with 7 bases lying between them. The CDR3 totals 14 residues. Germline CDR1 reads MNHNS; CDR2 reads SASEGT.

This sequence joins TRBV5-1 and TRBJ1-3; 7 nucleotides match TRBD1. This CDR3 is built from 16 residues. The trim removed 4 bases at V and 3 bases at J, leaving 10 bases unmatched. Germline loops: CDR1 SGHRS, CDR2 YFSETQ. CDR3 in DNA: TGCGCCAGCAGCATAACAGGAACAGGGGTTGGAAACACCATATATTTT. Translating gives CASSITGTGVGNTIYF.

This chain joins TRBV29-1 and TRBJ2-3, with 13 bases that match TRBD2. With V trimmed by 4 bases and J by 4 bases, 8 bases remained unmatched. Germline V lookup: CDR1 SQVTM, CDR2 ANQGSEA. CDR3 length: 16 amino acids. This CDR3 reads CSVVGGLAGVADTQYF. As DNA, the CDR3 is TGCAGCGTTGTTGGTGGACTAGCGGGAGTGGCAGATACGCAGTATTTT.

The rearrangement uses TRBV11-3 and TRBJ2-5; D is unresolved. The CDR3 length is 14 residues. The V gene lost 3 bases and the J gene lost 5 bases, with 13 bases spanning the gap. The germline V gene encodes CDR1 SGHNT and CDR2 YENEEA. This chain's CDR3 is CASSFGRGSETQYF. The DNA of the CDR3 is TGTGCCAGCAGCTTTGGCCGTGGTTCCGAGACCCAGTACTTC.

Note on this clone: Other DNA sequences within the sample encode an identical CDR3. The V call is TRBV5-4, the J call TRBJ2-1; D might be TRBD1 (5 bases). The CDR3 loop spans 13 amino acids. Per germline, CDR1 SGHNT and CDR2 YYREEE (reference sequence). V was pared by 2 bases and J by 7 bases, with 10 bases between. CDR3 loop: CASSLGAKNEQFF. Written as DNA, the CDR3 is TGTGCCAGCAGCTTAGGGGCGAAGAATGAGCAGTTCTTC.

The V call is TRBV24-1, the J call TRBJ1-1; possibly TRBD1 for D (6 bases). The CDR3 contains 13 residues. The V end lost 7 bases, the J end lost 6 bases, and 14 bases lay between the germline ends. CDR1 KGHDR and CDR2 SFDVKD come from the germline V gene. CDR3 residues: CATRPTGRAEAFF. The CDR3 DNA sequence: TGTGCCACCAGACCCACAGGGAGGGCTGAAGCTTTCTTT.

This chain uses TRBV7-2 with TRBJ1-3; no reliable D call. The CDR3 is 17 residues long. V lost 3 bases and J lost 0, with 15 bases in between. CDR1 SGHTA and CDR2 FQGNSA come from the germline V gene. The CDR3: CASSFASDYYSGNTIYF. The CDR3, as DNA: TGTGCCAGCAGCTTCGCGAGCGATTACTACTCTGGAAACACCATATATTTT.

The CDR3 DNA sequence: TGTGCCAGCAGCTTTTGGGGCTTTGACACAGATACGCAGTATTTT. It translates to CASSFWGFDTDTQYF. The rearrangement uses TRBV5-5 and TRBJ2-3; D is possibly TRBD1 (5 bases). The V gene lost 2 bases and the J gene lost 2 bases, with 12 bases spanning the gap. This CDR3 has 15 amino acids. CDR1 SGHKS and CDR2 YYEKEE come from the germline V gene (reference sequence).

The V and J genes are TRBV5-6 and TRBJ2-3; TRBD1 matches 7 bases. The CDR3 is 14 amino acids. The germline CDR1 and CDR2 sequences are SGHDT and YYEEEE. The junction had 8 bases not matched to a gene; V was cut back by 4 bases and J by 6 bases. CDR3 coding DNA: TGTGCCAGCAGCCCCTTGACAGGGTCCGATACGCAGTATTTT. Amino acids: CASSPLTGSDTQYF.

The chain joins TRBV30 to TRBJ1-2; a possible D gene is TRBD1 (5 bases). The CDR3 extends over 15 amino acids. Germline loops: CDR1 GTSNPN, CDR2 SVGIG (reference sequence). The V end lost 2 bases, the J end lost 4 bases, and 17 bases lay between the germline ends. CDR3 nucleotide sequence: TGTGCCTGGAGTCCAGGGAGGGGTTCTGGCTATGGCTACACCTTC. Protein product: CAWSPGRGSGYGYTF.